These 21 T cell receptor beta chains came from one sample sequenced in a study of beta chain features in type 1 diabetes. Since all of the isolated RNA was reverse transcribed, expressed TCRB transcripts were what got sequenced. The method was immunoSEQ multiplex PCR; TCRdb's version includes in-frame clones alone and lacks a portion of them. The sample lists about 900,000 clones; 17% were seen once. Material for sequencing was naive CD4+ T cells from blood. Receptor source: a woman aged 18-29 years in good health.

This clone was detected a few times. The rearrangement links TRBV7-9 to TRBJ2-3; D may be TRBD2 (5 bases). Trimming removed 4 bases from V and 1 base from J, with 9 bases in between. This CDR3 contains 14 residues. CDR1 is SEHNR and CDR2 is FQNEAQ in the germline V gene (reference sequence). In DNA form, the CDR3 reads TGTGCCAGCAGCTCCTCCGGGGGCACAGATACGCAGTATTTT. Translation: CASSSSGGTDTQYF. Variable domain in full (rest from reference TRBV7-9 and TRBJ2-3): DTGVSQNPRHKITKRGQNVTFRCDPISEHNRLYWYRQTLGQGPEFLTYFQNEAQLEKSRLLSDRFSAERPKGSFSTLEIQRTEQGDSAMYLCASSSSGGTDTQYFGPGTRLTVL.

The chain has TRBV6-5 and TRBJ1-1; TRBD1 is a possible D gene (5 bases). The CDR3 spans 15 residues. V lost 7 bases to trimming and J lost 4 bases, with 19 bases between them. Germline CDR1 reads MNHEY; CDR2 reads SVGAGI. The CDR3 bases are TGTGCCAGCACGGTGTCAGCGGGTAGGGGCACTGAAGCTTTCTTT. It is translated as CASTVSAGRGTEAFF.

The genes are TRBV4-2 and TRBJ1-4, with 12 bases fitting TRBD1. The germline V gene has CDR1 LGHNA and CDR2 YNFKEQ. The CDR3 length is 17 residues. Trimming took 1 base from V and 8 from J; bases not matched to a gene: 8. For the CDR3, the DNA is TGTGCCAGCAGCCAAGCTGGGGACAGGGGGCTAAGGGAAAAACTGTTTTTT. Translating it yields CASSQAGDRGLREKLFF.

This clone was seen only a few times. At the DNA level, this CDR3 is encoded by other sequences in the same sample as well. The chain carries TRBV7-2 and TRBJ2-5, with 9 bases lining up with TRBD1. Germline values: CDR1 SGHTA, CDR2 FQGNSA. This CDR3 has 14 amino acids. Trimming removed 5 bases from V and 5 bases from J; junction bases left unmatched: 6. This chain's CDR3 is CASSPRTGVETQYF. The CDR3 bases are TGTGCCAGCAGCCCAAGGACAGGGGTGGAGACCCAGTACTTC.

The chain joins TRBV5-6 to TRBJ1-1, with D possibly matching TRBD1 (5 bases). Trimming removed 0 bases from V and 5 bases from J, with 11 bases in between. The CDR3 contains 14 residues. Germline CDR1 reads SGHDT; CDR2 reads YYEEEE. CDR3 nucleotide sequence: TGTGCCAGCAGCTTGGGTTTAGGGACGACTGAAGCTTTCTTT. Protein sequence: CASSLGLGTTEAFF.

CDR3 in amino acids: CASSLEGDSGYGYTF. The CDR3 coding sequence is TGTGCCAGCAGCTTAGAAGGCGATTCGGGCTATGGCTACACCTTC. This chain links TRBV7-8 with TRBJ1-2; D uncertain. The CDR3 extends over 15 amino acids. Germline CDR1 and CDR2: SGHVS and FQNEAQ. V was clipped by 1 base and J by 4 bases, with 13 bases between them.

V gene TRBV7-2 combines with J gene TRBJ1-1, with D possibly being TRBD1 (6 bases). Germline V gene lookup returns CDR1 SGHTA and CDR2 FQGNSA. The CDR3 has 12 residues. Trimming left V 7 bases short and J 9 bases short, with 15 bases between. The CDR3 spells CASNLGGAQAFF. The DNA of the CDR3 is TGTGCCAGCAACCTGGGGGGGGCCCAAGCTTTCTTT.

This clone has a handful of counts. The chain couples TRBV10-1 to TRBJ1-5; TRBD1 might be the D (6 bases). CDR3 size: 18 residues. V was trimmed by 0 bases and J by 6 bases, leaving 21 bases between them. CDR1 is WNHNN, CDR2 SYGVQD, per germline (reference sequence). DNA of the CDR3: TGCGCCAGCAGTGAGTCAACCGACAGGTCTATGGCCAGTCAGCCCCAGCATTTT. This encodes CASSESTDRSMASQPQHF.

This clone was found a few times. The V gene is TRBV11-2, the J gene TRBJ2-1; 10 positions match TRBD2. This CDR3 contains 14 residues. CDR1 SGHAT and CDR2 FQNNGV come from the germline V gene. V shed 6 bases and J 9 bases; nucleotides not matched to a gene: 8. CDR3 coding DNA: TGTGCCAGCAGAAGGACTAGCGGTTCAGTTGAGCAGTTCTTC. This encodes CASRRTSGSVEQFF.

This rearrangement joins TRBV7-2 to TRBJ2-4; D ambiguous. The CDR3 has 15 residues. Trimming cost V 1 base and J 1 base, with 8 bases left between them. Germline CDR1 and CDR2: SGHTA and FQGNSA. The CDR3 region is CASSLVFSAKNIQYF. The CDR3 DNA sequence: TGTGCCAGCAGCTTAGTGTTTTCGGCCAAAAACATTCAGTACTTC. The whole variable domain, remainder taken from reference TRBV7-2 and TRBJ2-4, is GAGVSQSPSNKVTEKGKDVELRCDPISGHTALYWYRQSLGQGLEFLIYFQGNSAPDKSGLPSDRFSAERTGGSVSTLTIQRTQQEDSAVYLCASSLVFSAKNIQYFGAGTRLSVL.

This chain connects TRBV5-1 to TRBJ2-1; D possibly corresponds to TRBD2 (7 bases). V was shortened by 3 bases and J by 2 bases, with 18 bases between the two germline ends. Germline values: CDR1 SGHRS, CDR2 YFSETQ. The CDR3 covers 17 residues. The DNA for the CDR3 is TGCGCCAGCAGCTCGGACTGGAGGGGGGGCGCCTACAATGAGCAGTTCTTC. It encodes CASSSDWRGGAYNEQFF.

The V call is TRBV7-3, the J call TRBJ2-1, with D maybe TRBD2 (5 bases). The CDR3 totals 15 residues. The germline CDR1 and CDR2 sequences are SGHTA and FQGTGA. Trimming cost V 5 bases and J 1 base, with 12 bases left between them. The CDR3 sequence is CASSRSLDSYNEQFF. The CDR3 nucleotides read TGTGCCAGCAGCCGCTCACTAGATTCCTACAATGAGCAGTTCTTC. The full variable domain, with the rest looked up from reference TRBV7-3 and TRBJ2-1, is GAGVSQTPSNKVTEKGKYVELRCDPISGHTALYWYRQSLGQGPEFLIYFQGTGAADDSGLPNDRFFAVRPEGSVSTLKIQRTERGDSAVYLCASSRSLDSYNEQFFGPGTRLTVL.

The gene calls are TRBV5-4 and TRBJ1-2, with D unresolved. V lost 2 bases to trimming and J lost 4 bases, with 6 bases between them. Germline-derived CDR1 and CDR2 are SGHNT and YYREEE (reference sequence). CDR3 length: 12 residues. The CDR3 loop is CASSFSSYGYTF. The CDR3 coding sequence is TGTGCCAGCAGCTTCTCGAGCTATGGCTACACCTTC.

The V gene is TRBV2, the J gene TRBJ2-5, with a tentative D call TRBD2 (6 bases). The V gene lost 5 bases and the J gene lost 3 bases, with 22 bases spanning the gap. Germline CDR1 is SNHLY and CDR2 is FYNNEI. The CDR3 length is 17 residues. CDR3: CASSKRSLSSVKETQYF. CDR3 DNA sequence: TGTGCCAGCAGTAAACGTAGTCTGTCTAGCGTAAAAGAGACCCAGTACTTC.

This clone was detected only a few times. The chain is built from TRBV28 and TRBJ1-5, with D maybe TRBD1 (6 bases). The CDR3 consists of 14 residues. V was cut by 2 bases and J by 9 bases, with 14 bases left in between. The germline CDR1 and CDR2 sequences are MDHEN and SYDVKM. Here the CDR3 reads CASSLNPRQVPQHF. The DNA for the CDR3 is TGTGCCAGCAGTTTAAATCCCCGACAGGTGCCCCAGCATTTT.

The rearrangement links TRBV19 to TRBJ2-3, with D maybe TRBD2 (6 bases). Germline V gives CDR1 LNHDA, CDR2 SQIVND (reference sequence). The CDR3 sequence is 15 residues long. Deletions cut 8 bases from V and 1 base from J, with 16 bases between. This chain's CDR3 is CASRTGASGTDTQYF. CDR3 DNA sequence: TGTGCCAGTCGTACCGGAGCTAGCGGCACAGATACGCAGTATTTT.

This sequence joins TRBV6-5 and TRBJ2-5, with D possibly TRBD2 on 5 matching bases. Germline loops: CDR1 MNHEY, CDR2 SVGAGI. The V and J ends lost 0 bases and 1 base respectively, with 12 bases between them. The CDR3 is 16 amino acids. CDR3 in DNA: TGTGCCAGCAGTTACTCAGTGGGGAGCGCCCAAGAGACCCAGTACTTC. Its translation: CASSYSVGSAQETQYF.

Only a few counts were recorded for this clone. The chain links TRBV20-1 to TRBJ1-1, with D uncertain. V lost 6 bases and J 1 base, leaving 6 bases between the germline ends. The CDR3 loop spans 11 amino acids. Per germline, CDR1 DFQATT and CDR2 SNEGSKA (reference sequence). CDR3 protein: CSATTNTEAFF. CDR3 in DNA: TGCAGTGCCACCACGAACACTGAAGCTTTCTTT.

This clone was observed a few times. V usage is TRBV11-2 and J usage is TRBJ1-5; D uncertain. Trimming stripped 3 bases from V and 5 bases from J, with 8 bases between. Germline CDR1 SGHAT, CDR2 FQNNGV. CDR3 length: 13 amino acids. This CDR3 is CASSFSADQPQHF. The CDR3 DNA reads TGTGCCAGCAGCTTCTCCGCAGATCAGCCCCAGCATTTT. The full variable domain, in which reference TRBV11-2 and TRBJ1-5 provide the parts outside the CDR3, is EAGVAQSPRYKIIEKRQSVAFWCNPISGHATLYWYQQILGQGPKLLIQFQNNGVVDDSQLPKDRFSAERLKGVDSTLKIQPAKLEDSAVYLCASSFSADQPQHFGDGTRLSIL.

This clone came up a few times. V usage is TRBV28 and J usage is TRBJ1-1; D is unresolved. The CDR3 is 16 amino acids. Deletions cut 4 bases from V and 1 base from J, with 16 bases between. In germline, CDR1 is MDHEN, CDR2 SYDVKM. This chain's CDR3 is CASSSVSWAGNTEAFF. CDR3 DNA sequence: TGTGCCAGCAGTTCGGTTTCATGGGCCGGGAACACTGAAGCTTTCTTT.

This clone was seen more than once but under ten times. CDR3 loop: CASSLISGSSYNEQFF. DNA for the CDR3: TGTGCCAGCAGCTTAATATCGGGGAGCTCCTACAATGAGCAGTTCTTC. The V gene is TRBV7-2, the J gene TRBJ2-1, with D possibly TRBD2 on 5 matching bases. The V gene's germline CDR1 is SGHTA and CDR2 FQGNSA. The V and J ends lost 2 bases and 0 bases respectively, with 11 bases between them. The CDR3 contains 16 residues.